This TCR beta chain was recovered during a study of OX40 agonist ivuxolimab in advanced cancers. Overall study findings and caveats: Several nonresponders also turned out to have low normalized T-cell clonal expansion. Relative to CD4+ cells, CD8+ T cells on average had more expanded clones. The authors did not determine the antigen specificity of the expanded peripheral T cells.

A word on this clone: Its antigen is unknown.

Assay: immunoSEQ multiplex PCR; the TCRdb copy retains only in-frame clones and omits some. The table includes more than 55,000 clones, roughly 78% detected once. CDR3 size: 15 residues. CDR1 LGHNA and CDR2 YSLEER come from the germline V gene. J gave up 9 bases and V 4 bases, and 13 bases lay outside the gene matches. The TCR comes from an adult with an advanced solid tumor such as melanoma, head and neck, liver or kidney cancer. V and J are TRBV4-3 and TRBJ2-5; 8 bases map to TRBD1. The starting material was CD4+ or CD8+ T cells sorted from blood, obtained in a trial of the OX40 agonist ivuxolimab. This CDR3 reads CASSPTGVQDGAQYF. For the CDR3, the DNA is TGCGCCAGCAGCCCGACAGGGGTCCAGGACGGGGCCCAGTACTTC.